The sequence of this TCR beta chain was determined in a study of graft-versus-host responses after intestinal transplantation (dated by TCRdb to the early 2020s). In terms of the full investigation: The transplants that recipients got were multivisceral, liver-intestinal, or isolated intestinal. All recipients received anti-thymocyte globulin induction followed by maintenance tacrolimus and steroids for two to four years. Bulk TCR-beta CDR3 sequencing was used to track graft-versus-host and host-versus-graft alloreactive T cell clones in the graft, circulation and bone marrow after intestinal transplantation. To identify alloreactive clones, pre-transplant mixed lymphocyte reaction products were sequenced and then compared with unstimulated pre-transplant donor and recipient T cells. Of the roughly 25 intestinal transplant recipients enrolled in the cohort, one of whom was a retransplant, 3 patients without pretransplant specimens were excluded. Donor T cell macrochimerism was defined as a peak of at least 4% donor T cells among recipient peripheral blood mononuclear cells. Instead of going to the commercial service, samples from a few later patients were sequenced in-house on an Illumina MiSeq and processed with MiXCR.

For this clone: Its antigen is not yet known. Base qualities are missing; no much larger clone stands one base away.

The germline V gene supplies CDR1 MGHRA and CDR2 YSYEKL. The CDR3 runs 15 amino acids, cysteine and phenylalanine included. Here the CDR3 DNA is all that survives: 45 bases in frame from base 1. Points the paper makes about the study in general: High GvH to HvG T cell clonal ratios were observed in the allografts of patients with donor T cell macrochimerism. Conclusions were limited by the relatively low number and heterogeneity of intestinal transplant patients. Peak levels of circulating GvH clones were associated with declines in HvG clones early after transplant. GvH clones turned up in recipient bone marrow, with some appearing earlier in ileal mucosa or blood, a pattern consistent with an intestinal mucosal origin.

Library preparation used the immunoSEQ multiplex PCR assay. For most patients, genomic DNA was isolated with the Qiagen DNeasy Blood and Tissue Kit and shipped frozen to Adaptive Biotechnologies for TCR sequencing. Adaptive Biotechnologies carried out high-throughput TCR-beta CDR3 sequencing of genomic DNA for most patients. On the authors' methods: TCR sequencing data for some 19 patients were retrieved from Adaptive's ImmunoSEQ software; a few other patients were processed with MiXCR and VDJtools. To correct CD4 versus CD8 sorting errors, any sequence found in both subsets at a frequency ratio below 5:1 was removed. CDR3 nucleotide sequences shared between donor and recipient were removed because their origin could not be assigned. Alloreactive clones required at least 2-fold expansion over unstimulated cells and minimum CFSE-low frequency of 0.002% (template counts) or 0.001% (read counts). A clone was considered mappable if detected in the sequenced pre-transplant spleen, lymph node, or MLR CFSE-low populations of the donor or recipient. The cumulative frequency of alloreactive clones was calculated as a percentage of all sequences, weighted by copy number. This immuneACCESS table, as held by TCRdb, lists in-frame sequences with V and J called but not all clones. Of the missing ones, under half trace to an unresolved V gene in checked studies; the others have no known cause. V, J and clone size reflect that table, while D and trimming were determined from the DNA. This sample comprises over 80,000 clones, 85% to 95% of them detected only once. Clones ranked in the top ten supply about 0.44% of the sample.

The meaning of the sample's time point label: cells obtained before transplantation from donor or recipient. CD3+CD4+ and CD3+CD8+ populations were FACS-sorted from unstimulated pre-transplant donor and recipient cells taken from spleen or lymph nodes. This specimen consisted of unstimulated CD8+ T cells sorted from spleen or lymph node cells, obtained before transplant. This receptor chain uses TRBV4-1 and TRBJ2-5, with TRBD2 identical over 9 junction bases. Gene TRBJ2-7 matches the end of the DNA better, so the J call may be wrong. The sequence was obtained from a human donor who was the organ donor for an intestinal transplant. The bases are TGCGCCAGCAGCCAACCCGGCGGGGGGGCCGACGAGCAGTACTTC. This translates into CASSQPGGGADEQYF.